This T cell receptor beta chain is drawn from a study of response to subunit inactivated influenza vaccine. Each CDR3 protein is one row after TCRdb ran MiXCR on the RT-PCR reads. Altogether 700,000 to 900,000 distinct CDR3 sequences are present, 21% being singletons, with the ten largest covering about a tenth. A word on this clonotype: Its antigen is not identified.

Study-wide points: That few new T cells are recruited by each seasonal influenza vaccination was the authors' suggestion.

Specimen: PBMCs from blood, collected roughly 5 days after vaccination. This receptor was obtained from a man in his forties or fifties who received an inactivated influenza vaccine.

The CDR3 here is CSVARRLSTDTQYF. Here the CDR3 DNA reads TGCAGCGTTGCCCGGCGGCTAAGCACAGATACGCAGTATTTT. This chain joins TRBV29-1 and TRBJ2-3, with no clear D. CDR3 length equals 14 residues. V lost 4 bases and J 0 bases, leaving 11 bases between the germline ends. Looked up from germline, CDR1 is SQVTM and CDR2 is ANQGSEA.